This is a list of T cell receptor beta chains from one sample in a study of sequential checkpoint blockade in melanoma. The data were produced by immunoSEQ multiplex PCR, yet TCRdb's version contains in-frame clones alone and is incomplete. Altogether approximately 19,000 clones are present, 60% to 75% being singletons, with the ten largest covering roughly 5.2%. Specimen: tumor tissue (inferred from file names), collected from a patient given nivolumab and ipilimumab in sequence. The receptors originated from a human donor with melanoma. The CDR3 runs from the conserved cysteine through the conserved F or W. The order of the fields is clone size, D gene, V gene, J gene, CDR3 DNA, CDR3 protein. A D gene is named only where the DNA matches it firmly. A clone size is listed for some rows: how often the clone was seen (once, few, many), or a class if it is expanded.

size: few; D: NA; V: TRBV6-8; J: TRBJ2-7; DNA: TGTGCCAGCAGCCTAAGACGGGGACCCTACGAGCAGTACTTC; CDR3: CASSLRRGPYEQYF
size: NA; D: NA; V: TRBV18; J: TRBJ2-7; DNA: TGTGCCAGCTCACCGAACCTAGAGGGGCAGTACTTC; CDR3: CASSPNLEGQYF
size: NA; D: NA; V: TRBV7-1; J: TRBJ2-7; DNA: TGTGCCAGCAGTGAAGCCGAATACTCCTACGAGCAGTACTTC; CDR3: CASSEAEYSYEQYF
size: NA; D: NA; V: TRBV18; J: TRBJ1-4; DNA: TGTGCCAGCTCACCAATCGTCGGACTAGCTAATGAAAAACTGTTTTTT; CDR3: CASSPIVGLANEKLFF
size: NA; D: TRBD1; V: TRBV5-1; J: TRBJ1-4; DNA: TGCGCCAACAGTCCAGGGGGCGCCTCTAATGAAAAACTGTTTTTT; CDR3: CANSPGGASNEKLFF
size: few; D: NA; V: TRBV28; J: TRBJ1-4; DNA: TGTGCCAGCAGTTTACCCTCTGCCGGGAACAATGAAAAACTGTTTTTT; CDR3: CASSLPSAGNNEKLFF
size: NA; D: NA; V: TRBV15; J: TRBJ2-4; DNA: TGTGCCACCAGCAGAGTCCCCAGACAGGTTGGGGACATTCAGTACTTC; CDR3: CATSRVPRQVGDIQYF
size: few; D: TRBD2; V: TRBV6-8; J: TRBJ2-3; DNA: TGTGCCAGCAGTTTGGGTAGCGGGGGGGACCATACGCAGTATTTT; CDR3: CASSLGSGGDHTQYF
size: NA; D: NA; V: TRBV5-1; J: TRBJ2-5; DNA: TGCGCCAGCAGCTTGGGGGACACGCAAGAGACCCAGTACTTC; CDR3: CASSLGDTQETQYF
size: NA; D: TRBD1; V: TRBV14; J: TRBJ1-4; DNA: TGTGCCAGCAGCCAAGGGGACAGACAACCGACTAATGAAAAACTGTTTTTT; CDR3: CASSQGDRQPTNEKLFF
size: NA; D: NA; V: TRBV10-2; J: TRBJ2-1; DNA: TGCGCCAGCAGTGAAGAGGGCGGGACCCCTGAGTTCTTC; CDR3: CASSEEGGTPEFF
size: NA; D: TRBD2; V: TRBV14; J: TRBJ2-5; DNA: TGTGCCAGCAGCCAAGTCGCGACTAGCGGGACAGAGACCCAGTACTTC; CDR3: CASSQVATSGTETQYF
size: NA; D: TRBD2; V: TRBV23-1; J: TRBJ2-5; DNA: TGCGCCAGCAGTCCCGGGAGGGAAGAGACCCAGTACTTC; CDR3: CASSPGREETQYF
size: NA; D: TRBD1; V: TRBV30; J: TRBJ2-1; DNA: TGTGCCTGGAACAGGGACAGATCCCGGCTTTGTTACAATGAGCAGTTCTTC; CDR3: CAWNRDRSRLCYNEQFF
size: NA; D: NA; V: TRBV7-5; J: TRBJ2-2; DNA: TGTGCCAGCAGCCGTAATAATGCAGGGTTAACCGGGGAGCTGTTTTTT; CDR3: CASSRNNAGLTGELFF
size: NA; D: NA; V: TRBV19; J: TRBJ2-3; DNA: TGTGCCAGTAGTATAGGACAGGTGGGAGATACGCAGTATTTT; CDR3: CASSIGQVGDTQYF
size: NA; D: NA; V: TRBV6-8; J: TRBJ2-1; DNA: TGTGCCAGCAGTTACGGGGCAGGGAACAATGAGCAGTTCTTC; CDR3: CASSYGAGNNEQFF
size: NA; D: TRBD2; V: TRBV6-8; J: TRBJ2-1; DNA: TGTGCCAGCAGTGTAGCGGGGGGTTACAATGAGCAGTTCTTC; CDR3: CASSVAGGYNEQFF
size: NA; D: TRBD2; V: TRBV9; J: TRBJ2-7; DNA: TGTGCCAGCAGCTACGGCTCCGGGACTAGCGGGAGCTACGAGCAGTACTTC; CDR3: CASSYGSGTSGSYEQYF
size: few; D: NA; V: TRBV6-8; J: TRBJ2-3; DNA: TGTGCCAGCAGTGCCCAATCGGGGGATACGCAGTATTTT; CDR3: CASSAQSGDTQYF
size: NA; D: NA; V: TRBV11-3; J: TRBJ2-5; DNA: TGTGCCAGCAGCCCCCTTTTAGGGAAGGGCGAAGAGACCCAGTACTTC; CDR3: CASSPLLGKGEETQYF
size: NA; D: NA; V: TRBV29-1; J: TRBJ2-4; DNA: TGCAGCGTTGCGGGCCAGGGATTAGACATTCAGTACTTC; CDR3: CSVAGQGLDIQYF
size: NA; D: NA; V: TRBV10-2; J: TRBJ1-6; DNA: TGCGCCAACGACCCGGGAACCCAGAAGGTCTATAATTCACCCCTCCACTTT; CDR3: CANDPGTQKVYNSPLHF
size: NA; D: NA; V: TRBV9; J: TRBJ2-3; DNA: TGTGCCAGCAGCGTAGGGCAGATTCTAGATACGCAGTATTTT; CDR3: CASSVGQILDTQYF
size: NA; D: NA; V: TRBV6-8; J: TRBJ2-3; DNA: TGTGCGGGGAGATCCAGCGACCGCACAGATACGCAGTATTTT; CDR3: CAGRSSDRTDTQYF
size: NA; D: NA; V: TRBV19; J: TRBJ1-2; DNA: TGTGCCTCGGCAGACAACTATGGCTACACCTTC; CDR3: CASADNYGYTF
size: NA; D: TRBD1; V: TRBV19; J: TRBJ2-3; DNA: TGTGCCAGCCTAGCCCGGGACAGGGGAGCCCGAGGGGCCATAGGTACGCAGTATTTT; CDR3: CASLARDRGARGAIGTQYF
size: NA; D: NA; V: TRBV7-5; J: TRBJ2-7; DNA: TGTGCCAGCAGCCGACGGGACAGGCCCCTAGAGCAGTACTTC; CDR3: CASSRRDRPLEQYF
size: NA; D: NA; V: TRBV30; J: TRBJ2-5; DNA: TGTGCCAGCTCTCCGAGCGAGACCCAGTACTTC; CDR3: CASSPSETQYF
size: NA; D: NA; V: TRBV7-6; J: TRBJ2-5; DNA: TGTGCCAGCAGCTTAGGTGGGGGACATACAATTCAAGAGACCCAGTACTTC; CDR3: CASSLGGGHTIQETQYF
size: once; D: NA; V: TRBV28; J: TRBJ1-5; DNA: TGTGCCAGCAGCTGGGGGGTCCAGCAAAGGCCCCAGCATTTT; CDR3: CASSWGVQQRPQHF
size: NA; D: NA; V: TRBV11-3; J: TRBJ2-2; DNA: TGTGCCAGCAGCTTATCCCCCGGGACAACGAACACCGGGGAGCTGTTTTTT; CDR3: CASSLSPGTTNTGELFF
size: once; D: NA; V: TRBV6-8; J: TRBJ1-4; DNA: TGTGCCAGCGCGTGGGGGCAGGCGTATAATGAAAAACTGTTTTTT; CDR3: CASAWGQAYNEKLFF
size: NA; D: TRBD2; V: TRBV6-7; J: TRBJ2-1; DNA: TGTGCCAGCAGTGAAGGGATAGCGGGAACTGATGAGCAGTTCTTC; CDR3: CASSEGIAGTDEQFF
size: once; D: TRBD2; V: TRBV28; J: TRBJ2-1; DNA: TGTGCCAGCAGTCCGGGACTAGCGGAATACAATGAGCAGTTCTTC; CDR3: CASSPGLAEYNEQFF
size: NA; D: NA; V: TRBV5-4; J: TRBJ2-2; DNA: TGTGCCAGCAGCCGACTAGTTCCCGGGGAGCTGTTTTTT; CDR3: CASSRLVPGELFF
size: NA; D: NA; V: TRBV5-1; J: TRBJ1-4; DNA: TGCGCCAGCAGCTCATTCGACAGTCCCAATGAAAAACTGTTTTTT; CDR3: CASSSFDSPNEKLFF
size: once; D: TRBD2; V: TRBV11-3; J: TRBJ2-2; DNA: TGTGCCAGCAGCTTGGCTGGGACTAGCGGGACGAACACCGGGGAGCTGTTTTTT; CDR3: CASSLAGTSGTNTGELFF
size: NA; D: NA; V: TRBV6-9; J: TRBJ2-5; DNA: TGTGCCATCAGTGGATCCTTTGGGGAGACCCAGTACTTC; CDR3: CAISGSFGETQYF
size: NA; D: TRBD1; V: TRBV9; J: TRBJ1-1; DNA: TGTGCCAGCAGTGGACAGGCGAACACTGAAGCTTTCTTT; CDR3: CASSGQANTEAFF
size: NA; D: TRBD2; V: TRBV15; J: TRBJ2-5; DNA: TGTGCCACCAGCAGGGAATCTTTAGCGGGGGTGGGAGAGACCCAGTACTTC; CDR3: CATSRESLAGVGETQYF
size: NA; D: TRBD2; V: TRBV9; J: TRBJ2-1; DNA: TGTGCCAGCAGGAAACTAGCGGGCTCTCACAATGAGCAGTTCTTC; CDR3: CASRKLAGSHNEQFF
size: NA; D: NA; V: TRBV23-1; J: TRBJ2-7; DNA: TGCGCCAGCAGCCAAGAGCAGGGGCTCCCCTACGAGCAGTACTTC; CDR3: CASSQEQGLPYEQYF
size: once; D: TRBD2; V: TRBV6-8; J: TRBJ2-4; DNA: TGTGGGGCGGGGGACCTAGCCAAAAACATTCAGTACTTC; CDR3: CGAGDLAKNIQYF
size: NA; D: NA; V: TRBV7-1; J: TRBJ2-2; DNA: TGTGCCAGCAGCCCACTCATCACCGGGGAGCTGTTTTTT; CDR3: CASSPLITGELFF
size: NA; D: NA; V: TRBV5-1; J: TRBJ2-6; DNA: TGCGCCAGCAGCTTGGACGGGTTCTCTGGGGCCAACGTCCTGACTTTC; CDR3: CASSLDGFSGANVLTF
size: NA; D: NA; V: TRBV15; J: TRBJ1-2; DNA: TGTGCCACCAGCAGAGGAGCGACCGACGATGACTATGGCTACACCTTC; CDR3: CATSRGATDDDYGYTF
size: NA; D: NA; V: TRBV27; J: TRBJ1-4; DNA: TGTGCCAGCAGTGAGCGCGCGGGGGTGCTCGAAAAACTGTTTTTT; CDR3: CASSERAGVLEKLFF
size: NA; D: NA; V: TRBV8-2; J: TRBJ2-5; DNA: TGTGCCATAGGGGGACAGGGTGGACAAGAGACCCAGTACTTC; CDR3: CAIGGQGGQETQYF
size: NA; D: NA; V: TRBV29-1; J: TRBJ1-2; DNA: TGCAGCGTTGACCTGGGACTCCTGCTTGGCTACACCTTC; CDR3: CSVDLGLLLGYTF
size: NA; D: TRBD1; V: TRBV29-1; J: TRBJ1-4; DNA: TGCAGCGTTGAAGCTAACAGGGGGGGCAGTCTGTTTTTT; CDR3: CSVEANRGGSLFF
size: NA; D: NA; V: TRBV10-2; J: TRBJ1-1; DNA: TGCGCCAGCAGGTTGCCAGGGGAGACTGAAGCTTTCTTT; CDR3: CASRLPGETEAFF
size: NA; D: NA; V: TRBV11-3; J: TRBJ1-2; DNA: TGTGCCAGCAGCCCCTCCTTAGGGGGGGGCTACTATGGCTACACCTTC; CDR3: CASSPSLGGGYYGYTF
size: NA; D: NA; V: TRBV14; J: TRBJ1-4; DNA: TGTGCCAGCAGCCCGGGGTCCCCCCCAACTAATGAAAAACTGTTTTTT; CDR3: CASSPGSPPTNEKLFF
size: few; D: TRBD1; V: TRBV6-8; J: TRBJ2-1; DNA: TGTGCCAGCAGTGACTCGAGAGACAGGGGACACAATGAGCAGTTCTTC; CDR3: CASSDSRDRGHNEQFF
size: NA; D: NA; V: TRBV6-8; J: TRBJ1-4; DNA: TGTGCCAGCAGATCGACAGGAAAAGGTGAAAAACTGTTTTTT; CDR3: CASRSTGKGEKLFF
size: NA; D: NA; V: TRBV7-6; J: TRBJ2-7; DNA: TGTGCCAGCATTTCGGGTTGGGGCAGCTCCTACGAGCAGTACTTC; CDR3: CASISGWGSSYEQYF
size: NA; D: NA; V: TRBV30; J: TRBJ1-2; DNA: TGTGCCTGGAGGACAGAGCGAAACTATGGCTACACCTTC; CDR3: CAWRTERNYGYTF
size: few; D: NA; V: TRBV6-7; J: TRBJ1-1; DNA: TGTGCCAGCATAGTGAACACTGAAGCTTTCTTT; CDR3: CASIVNTEAFF